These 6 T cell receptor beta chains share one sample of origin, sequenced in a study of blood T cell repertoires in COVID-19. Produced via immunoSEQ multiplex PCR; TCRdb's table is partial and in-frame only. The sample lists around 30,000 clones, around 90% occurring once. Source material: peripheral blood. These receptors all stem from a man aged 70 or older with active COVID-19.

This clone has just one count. CDR3 loop: CASSQNYRDSPEKLFF. CDR3 coding DNA: TGCGCCAGCAGCCAGAATTACCGGGACAGCCCCGAAAAACTGTTTTTT. V is TRBV4-3 and J is TRBJ1-4; TRBD1 agrees at 7 bases. Looked up from germline, CDR1 is LGHNA and CDR2 is YSLEER. V shed 3 bases, J shed 8 bases, and the junction held 12 bases outside the gene matches. This CDR3 region has 16 residues.

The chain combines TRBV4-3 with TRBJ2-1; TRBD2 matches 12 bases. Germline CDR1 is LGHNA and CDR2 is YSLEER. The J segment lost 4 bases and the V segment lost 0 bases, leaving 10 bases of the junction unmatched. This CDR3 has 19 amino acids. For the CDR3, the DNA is TGCGCCAGCAGCCAAGATTATCCTAGCGGGAGGGCCGGTTACAATGAGCAGTTCTTC. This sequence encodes CASSQDYPSGRAGYNEQFF.

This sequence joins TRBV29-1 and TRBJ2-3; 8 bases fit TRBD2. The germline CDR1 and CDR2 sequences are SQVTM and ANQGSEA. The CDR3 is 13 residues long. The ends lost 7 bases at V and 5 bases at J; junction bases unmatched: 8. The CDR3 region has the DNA TGCAGCGGGCGGGGACTAGAAGGAGATACGCAGTATTTT. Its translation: CSGRGLEGDTQYF.

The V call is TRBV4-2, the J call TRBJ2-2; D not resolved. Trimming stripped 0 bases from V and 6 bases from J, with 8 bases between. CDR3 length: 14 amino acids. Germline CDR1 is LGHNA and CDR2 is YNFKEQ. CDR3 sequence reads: CASSQDPPSGELFF. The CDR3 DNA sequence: TGTGCCAGCAGCCAAGACCCTCCCTCCGGGGAGCTGTTTTTT.

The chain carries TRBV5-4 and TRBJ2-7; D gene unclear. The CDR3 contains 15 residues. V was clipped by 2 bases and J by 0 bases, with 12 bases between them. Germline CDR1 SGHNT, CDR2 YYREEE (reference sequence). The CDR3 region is CASSFDGGSSYEQYF. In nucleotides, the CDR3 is TGTGCCAGCAGCTTCGATGGCGGATCCTCCTACGAGCAGTACTTC.

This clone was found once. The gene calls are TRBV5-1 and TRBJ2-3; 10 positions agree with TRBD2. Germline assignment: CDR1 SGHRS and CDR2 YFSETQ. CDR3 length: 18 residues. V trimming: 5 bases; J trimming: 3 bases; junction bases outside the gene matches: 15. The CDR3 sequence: CASSGGALAGVTTDTQYF. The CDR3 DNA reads TGCGCCAGCAGTGGGGGGGCCCTAGCGGGAGTTACTACAGATACGCAGTATTTT.